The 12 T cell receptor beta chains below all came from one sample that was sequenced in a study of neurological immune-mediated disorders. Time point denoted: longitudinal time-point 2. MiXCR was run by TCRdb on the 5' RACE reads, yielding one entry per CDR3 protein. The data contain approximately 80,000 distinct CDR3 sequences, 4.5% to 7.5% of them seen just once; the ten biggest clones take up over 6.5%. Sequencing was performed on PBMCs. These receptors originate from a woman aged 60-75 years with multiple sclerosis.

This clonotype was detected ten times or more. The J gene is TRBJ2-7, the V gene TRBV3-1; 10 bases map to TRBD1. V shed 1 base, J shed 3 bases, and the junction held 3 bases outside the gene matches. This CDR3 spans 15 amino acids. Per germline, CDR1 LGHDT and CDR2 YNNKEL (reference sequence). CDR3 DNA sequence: TGTGCCAGCAGCCAAGGGACAGGGGGTATCTACGAGCAGTACTTC. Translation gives CASSQGTGGIYEQYF.

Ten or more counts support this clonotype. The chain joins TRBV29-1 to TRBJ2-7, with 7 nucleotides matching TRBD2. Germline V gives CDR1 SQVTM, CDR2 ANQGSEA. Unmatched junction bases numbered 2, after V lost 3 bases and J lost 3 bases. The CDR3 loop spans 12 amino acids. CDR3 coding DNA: TGCAGCGTTGAGGGGGACTACTACGAGCAGTACTTC. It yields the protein CSVEGDYYEQYF.

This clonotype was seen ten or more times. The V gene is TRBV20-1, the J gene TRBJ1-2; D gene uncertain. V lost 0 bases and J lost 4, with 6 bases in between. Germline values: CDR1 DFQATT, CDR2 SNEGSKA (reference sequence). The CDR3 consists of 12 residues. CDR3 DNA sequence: TGCAGTGCTAGAGAACAGATCTATGGCTACACCTTC. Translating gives CSAREQIYGYTF.

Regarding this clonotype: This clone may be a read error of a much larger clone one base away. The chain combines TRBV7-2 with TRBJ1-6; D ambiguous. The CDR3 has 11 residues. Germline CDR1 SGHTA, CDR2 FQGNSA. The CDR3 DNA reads TGTGCCAACAGCTCGGCCAGGACCCTCCACTTT. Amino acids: CANSSARTLHF. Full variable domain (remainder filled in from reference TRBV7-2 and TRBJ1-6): GAGVSQSPSNKVTEKGKDVELRCDPISGHTALYWYRQSLGQGLEFLIYFQGNSAPDKSGLPSDRFSAERTGGSVSTLTIQRTQQEDSAVYLCANSSARTLHFGNGTRLTVT.

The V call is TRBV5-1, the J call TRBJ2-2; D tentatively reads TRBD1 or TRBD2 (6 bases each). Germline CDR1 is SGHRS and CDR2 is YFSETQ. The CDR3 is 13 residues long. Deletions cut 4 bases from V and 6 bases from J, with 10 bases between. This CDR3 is CASSPRGPGELFF. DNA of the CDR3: TGCGCCAGCAGCCCCCGGGGGCCCGGGGAGCTGTTTTTT.

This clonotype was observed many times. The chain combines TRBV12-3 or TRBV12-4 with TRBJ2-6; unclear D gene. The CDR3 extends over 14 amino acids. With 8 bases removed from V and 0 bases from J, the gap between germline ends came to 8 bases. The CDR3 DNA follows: TGTGCCAGCGCTACATCCTCTGGGGCCAACGTCCTGACTTTC. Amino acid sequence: CASATSSGANVLTF.

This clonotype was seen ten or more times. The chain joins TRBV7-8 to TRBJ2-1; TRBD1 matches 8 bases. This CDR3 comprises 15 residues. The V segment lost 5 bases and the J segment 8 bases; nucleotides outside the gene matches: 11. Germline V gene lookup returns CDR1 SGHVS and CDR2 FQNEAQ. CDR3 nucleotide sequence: TGTGCCAGCAGCCAAAGACGACAGGGGAAAGATGAGCAGTTCTTC. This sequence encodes CASSQRRQGKDEQFF.

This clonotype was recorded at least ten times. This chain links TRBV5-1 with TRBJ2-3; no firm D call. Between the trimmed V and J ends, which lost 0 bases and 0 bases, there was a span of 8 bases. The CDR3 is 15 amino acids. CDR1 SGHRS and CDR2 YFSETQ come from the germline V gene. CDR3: CASSLVPASTDTQYF. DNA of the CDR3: TGCGCCAGCAGCTTGGTGCCAGCCAGCACAGATACGCAGTATTTT.

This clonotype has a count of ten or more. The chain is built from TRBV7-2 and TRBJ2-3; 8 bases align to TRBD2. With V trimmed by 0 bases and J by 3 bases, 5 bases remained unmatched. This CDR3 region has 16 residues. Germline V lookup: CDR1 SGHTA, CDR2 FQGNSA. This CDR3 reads CASSLALAGGTDTQYF. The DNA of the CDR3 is TGTGCCAGCAGCTTAGCGCTTGCGGGGGGTACAGATACGCAGTATTTT.

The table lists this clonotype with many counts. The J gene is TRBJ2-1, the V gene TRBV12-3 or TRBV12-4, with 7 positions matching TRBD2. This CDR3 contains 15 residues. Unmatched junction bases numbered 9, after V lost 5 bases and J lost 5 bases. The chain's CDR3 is CASSPRSGTNNEQFF. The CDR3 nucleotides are TGTGCCAGCAGTCCGCGCAGCGGGACTAACAATGAGCAGTTCTTC.

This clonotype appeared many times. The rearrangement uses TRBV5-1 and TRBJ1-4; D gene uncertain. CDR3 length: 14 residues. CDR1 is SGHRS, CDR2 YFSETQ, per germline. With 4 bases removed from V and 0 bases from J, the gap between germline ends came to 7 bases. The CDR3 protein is CASSPEATNEKLFF. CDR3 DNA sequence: TGCGCCAGCAGCCCCGAAGCAACTAATGAAAAACTGTTTTTT. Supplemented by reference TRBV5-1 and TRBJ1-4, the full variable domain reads KAGVTQTPRYLIKTRGQQVTLSCSPISGHRSVSWYQQTPGQGLQFLFEYFSETQRNKGNFPGRFSGRQFSNSRSEMNVSTLELGDSALYLCASSPEATNEKLFFGSGTQLSVL.

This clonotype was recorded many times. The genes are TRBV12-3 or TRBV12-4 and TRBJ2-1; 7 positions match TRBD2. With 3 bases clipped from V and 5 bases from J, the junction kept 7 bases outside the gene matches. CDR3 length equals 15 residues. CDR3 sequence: CASSFAGGGHNEQFF. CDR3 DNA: TGTGCCAGCAGTTTCGCCGGGGGAGGGCACAATGAGCAGTTCTTC.